A selection of T cell receptor beta chains follows, all from one sample in a study of vaccination effects on CD4 cells after COVID-19. No antigen has been assigned to these receptors. Repertoires were generated with immunoSEQ multiplex PCR, while TCRdb's copy carries only in-frame clones and drops some. The sample gives some 68,000 clones, 70% to 90% of which show up once; roughly 1.2% is in the top ten. The source material was CD4+ T cells from PBMCs cultured with HCoV-229E spike peptides, sampled after COVID-19 vaccination. Receptors originate from a human donor who received a COVID-19 vaccine. The CDR3 runs from the conserved cysteine through the conserved F or W. A D gene is named only where the DNA matches it firmly. Clone size appears in some rows only: once, few, many, or a class for an expanded clone.

size	D	V	J	CDR3	DNA
-	TRBD2	TRBV7-8	TRBJ2-1	CASGQSSGGFNEQFF	TGTGCCAGCGGACAGTCTAGCGGGGGGTTCAATGAGCAGTTCTTC
-	-	TRBV9	TRBJ1-2	CASSPRGGQEGYGYTF	TGTGCCAGCAGCCCCAGAGGGGGGCAAGAAGGCTATGGCTACACCTTC
-	TRBD1	TRBV28	TRBJ1-1	CASSLTGKISIAFF	TGTGCCAGCAGTTTGACAGGGAAAATAAGTATAGCTTTCTTT
-	TRBD1	TRBV6-2/TRBV6-3	TRBJ2-2	CASSYYRQGDGTGELFF	TGTGCCAGCAGTTATTACCGACAGGGTGATGGCACCGGGGAGCTGTTTTTT
-	-	TRBV6-6	TRBJ2-3	CASSLDTYSTDTQYF	TGTGCCAGCAGTCTTGACACCTACTCCACAGATACGCAGTATTTT
-	TRBD1	TRBV6-5	TRBJ1-2	CASRTPTGALYGYTF	TGTGCCAGCAGGACCCCAACAGGGGCTCTCTATGGCTACACCTTC
-	-	TRBV10-3	TRBJ1-2	CAISQRQGDYGYTF	TGTGCCATCAGTCAACGGCAGGGAGACTATGGCTACACCTTC
-	-	TRBV5-1	TRBJ2-5	CASSLSGVQETQYF	TGCGCCAGCAGCTTGTCAGGGGTCCAAGAGACCCAGTACTTC
-	-	TRBV5-1	TRBJ2-5	CASSLGAGSQETQYF	TGCGCCAGCAGCTTGGGTGCCGGGAGCCAAGAGACCCAGTACTTC
-	-	TRBV6-5	TRBJ1-2	CASSYNTFKGYTF	TGTGCCAGCAGTTACAATACCTTCAAGGGCTACACCTTC
-	TRBD2	TRBV18	TRBJ2-3	CASSPGLGKDTQYF	TGTGCCAGCTCACCGGGACTAGGGAAAGATACGCAGTATTTT
once	-	TRBV6-5	TRBJ2-3	CASSYSGQRGTQYF	TGTGCCAGCAGTTACTCGGGACAACGGGGGACGCAGTATTTT
-	TRBD2	TRBV5-1	TRBJ2-5	CASSGTTSPKETQYF	TGCGCCAGCAGCGGGACGACTAGCCCGAAAGAGACCCAGTACTTC
few	-	TRBV4-1	TRBJ2-2	CASSRDHNTGELFF	TGCGCCAGCAGCCGGGACCACAACACCGGGGAGCTGTTTTTT
-	-	TRBV6-5	TRBJ2-3	CATRASTGTDTQYF	TGTGCCACCCGGGCAAGTACGGGGACAGATACGCAGTATTTT
-	TRBD2	TRBV7-3	TRBJ2-2	CASSRSGGTSGGELFF	TGTGCCAGCAGCCGTAGCGGGGGGACCTCGGGCGGGGAGCTGTTTTTT
-	-	TRBV15	TRBJ2-2	CATSRGNRVNTGELFF	TGTGCCACCAGCAGGGGGAACAGGGTAAACACCGGGGAGCTGTTTTTT
-	TRBD1	TRBV5-6	TRBJ2-5	CASSGGYRGARETQYF	TGTGCCAGCAGCGGGGGCTACAGGGGGGCTCGGGAGACCCAGTACTTC
few	-	TRBV27	TRBJ1-4	CASSSHQGRVKELFF	TGTGCCAGCAGTTCACACCAGGGGCGGGTCAAGGAACTGTTTTTT
-	TRBD1	TRBV18	TRBJ2-5	CASSPPTTHRGETQYF	TGTGCCAGCTCACCACCGACAACCCACAGGGGTGAGACCCAGTACTTC
-	-	TRBV4-1	TRBJ2-1	CASRPAGGRGEQFF	TGCGCCAGCAGACCCGCTGGTGGACGCGGGGAGCAGTTCTTC
-	TRBD2	TRBV9	TRBJ2-1	CASSVEGSGGLNEQFF	TGTGCCAGCAGCGTAGAAGGTAGCGGGGGGCTTAATGAGCAGTTCTTC
few	TRBD1	TRBV5-1	TRBJ1-1	CASSSQTGQMNTEAFF	TGCGCCAGCAGCTCCCAAACGGGACAGATGAACACTGAAGCTTTCTTT
once	TRBD1	TRBV4-3	TRBJ1-4	CASSQLGDRGSRKLFF	TGCGCCAGCAGCCAACTTGGGGACAGGGGCTCTCGAAAACTGTTTTTT